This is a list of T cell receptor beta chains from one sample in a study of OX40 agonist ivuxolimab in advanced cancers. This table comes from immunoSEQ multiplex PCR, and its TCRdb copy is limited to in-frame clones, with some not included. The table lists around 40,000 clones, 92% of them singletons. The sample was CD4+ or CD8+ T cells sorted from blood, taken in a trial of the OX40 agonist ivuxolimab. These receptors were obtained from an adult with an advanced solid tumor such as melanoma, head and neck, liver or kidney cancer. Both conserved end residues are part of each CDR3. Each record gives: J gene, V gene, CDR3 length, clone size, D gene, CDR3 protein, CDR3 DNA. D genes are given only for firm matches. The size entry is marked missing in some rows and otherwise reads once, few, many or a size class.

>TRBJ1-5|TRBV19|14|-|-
CASSIGGSNQPQHF
TGTGCCAGTAGTATCGGGGGGAGCAATCAGCCCCAGCATTTT
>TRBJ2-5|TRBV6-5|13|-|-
CASSYGVGETQYF
TGTGCCAGCAGTTACGGGGTGGGAGAGACCCAGTACTTC
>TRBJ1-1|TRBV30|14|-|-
CAWRGPTGNTEAFF
TGTGCCTGGAGGGGCCCCACAGGGAACACTGAAGCTTTCTTT
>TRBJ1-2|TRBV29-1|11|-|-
CSVGGSGGYTF
TGCAGCGTTGGAGGTTCAGGGGGCTACACCTTC
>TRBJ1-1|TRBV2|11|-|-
CASHEGREAFF
TGTGCCAGCCATGAGGGCAGGGAAGCTTTCTTT
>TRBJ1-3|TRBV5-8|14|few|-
CASSLPRFSYTIYF
TGTGCCAGCAGCTTACCCCGCTTCTCTTACACCATATATTTT
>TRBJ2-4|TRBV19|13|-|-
CASRLGTENIQYF
TGTGCCAGTAGATTGGGAACTGAAAACATTCAGTACTTC
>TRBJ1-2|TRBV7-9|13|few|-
CASSLVLNYGYTF
TGTGCCAGCAGCCTAGTCCTTAACTATGGCTACACCTTC
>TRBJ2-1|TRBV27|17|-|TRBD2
CASSLSLLAGEADEQFF
TGTGCCAGCAGTTTATCATTACTAGCGGGAGAGGCAGATGAGCAGTTCTTC
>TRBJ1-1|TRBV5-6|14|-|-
CASSLEMGGTEAFF
TGTGCCAGCAGCTTGGAAATGGGAGGAACTGAAGCTTTCTTT
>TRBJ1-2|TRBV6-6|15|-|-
CASSYSPRTTYGYTF
TGTGCCAGCAGTTACTCACCCCGGACTACCTATGGCTACACCTTC
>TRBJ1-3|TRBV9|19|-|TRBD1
CASSNRQGESGLPGNTIYF
TGTGCCAGCAGCAATAGACAGGGAGAGAGTGGACTCCCTGGAAACACCATATATTTT
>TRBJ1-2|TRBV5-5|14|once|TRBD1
CASSWGTGDYGYTF
TGTGCCAGCAGCTGGGGGACAGGGGACTATGGCTACACCTTC
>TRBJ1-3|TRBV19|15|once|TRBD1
CASKTGTASGNTIYF
TGTGCCAGTAAAACCGGGACAGCCTCAGGAAACACCATATATTTT
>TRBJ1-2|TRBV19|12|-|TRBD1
CASGDRGGGYTF
TGTGCCAGTGGAGACAGGGGAGGCGGCTACACCTTC
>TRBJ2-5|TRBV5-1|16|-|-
CASRRSLGGPQETQYF
TGCGCCAGCCGACGATCCCTCGGGGGGCCGCAAGAGACCCAGTACTTC
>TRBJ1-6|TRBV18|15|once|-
CASSPGGKVNSPLHF
TGTGCCAGCTCACCGGGAGGGAAAGTCAATTCACCCCTCCACTTT
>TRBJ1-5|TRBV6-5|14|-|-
CASKGDGSGSPQHF
TGTGCCAGCAAAGGGGACGGCTCAGGATCGCCCCAGCATTTT
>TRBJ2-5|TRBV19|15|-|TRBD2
CASRERTSGQETQYF
TGTGCCAGTAGGGAGCGGACTAGCGGCCAAGAGACCCAGTACTTC
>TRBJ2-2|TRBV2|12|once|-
CASRGGTGELFF
TGTGCCAGCAGGGGGGGCACCGGGGAGCTGTTTTTT
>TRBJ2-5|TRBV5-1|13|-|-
CASSPEDRRTQYF
TGCGCCAGCTCACCGGAGGATCGAAGGACCCAGTACTTC
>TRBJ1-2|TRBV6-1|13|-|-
CASRGQVFRVKTF
TGTGCCAGCCGAGGGCAGGTTTTTCGAGTGAAGACCTTC
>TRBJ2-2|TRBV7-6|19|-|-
CASSLFRMGPSANTGELFF
TGTGCCAGCAGCTTATTTCGGATGGGACCATCCGCGAACACCGGGGAGCTGTTTTTT
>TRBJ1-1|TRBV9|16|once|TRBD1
CASSVGDRVGNTEAFF
TGTGCCAGCAGCGTAGGGGACAGGGTAGGGAACACTGAAGCTTTCTTT
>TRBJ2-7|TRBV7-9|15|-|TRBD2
CASSPGLAGGVEQYF
TGTGCCAGCAGCCCGGGACTAGCGGGAGGCGTGGAGCAGTACTTC
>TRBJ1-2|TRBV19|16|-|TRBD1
CASSIAWTGGVDGYTF
TGTGCCAGTAGTATAGCTTGGACAGGGGGCGTGGATGGCTACACCTTC
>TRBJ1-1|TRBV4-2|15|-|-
CASSQLWALGAKAFF
TGTGCCAGCAGCCAGCTCTGGGCGCTCGGGGCGAAAGCTTTCTTT
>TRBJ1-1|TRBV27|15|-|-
CASKRAVLLNTEAFF
TGTGCCAGCAAGAGGGCAGTTCTATTGAACACTGAAGCTTTCTTT
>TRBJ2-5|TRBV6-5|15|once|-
CASSYGGSLQETQYF
TGTGCCAGCAGTTACGGGGGGTCCCTCCAAGAGACCCAGTACTTC
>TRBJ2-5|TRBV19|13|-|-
CASSKPRQETQYF
TGTGCCAGTAGTAAGCCTCGCCAAGAGACCCAGTACTTC
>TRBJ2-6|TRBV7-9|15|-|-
CASSHQGTGANVLTF
TGTGCCAGCAGCCACCAGGGGACTGGGGCCAACGTCCTGACTTTC
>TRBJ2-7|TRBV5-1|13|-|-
CASSLGGPYEQYF
TGCGCCAGCAGCTTGGGGGGACCCTACGAGCAGTACTTC
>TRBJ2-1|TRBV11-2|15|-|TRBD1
CASTPGTASYNEQFF
TGTGCCAGCACCCCCGGGACAGCTTCCTACAATGAGCAGTTCTTC
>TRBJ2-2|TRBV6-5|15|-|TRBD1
CASSLRDRKAGELFF
TGTGCCAGCAGTTTACGGGACAGGAAGGCCGGGGAGCTGTTTTTT
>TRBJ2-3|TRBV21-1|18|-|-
CASSKASRDRGGTDTQYF
TGTGCCAGCAGCAAAGCTTCCCGGGACAGGGGGGGGACAGATACGCAGTATTTT
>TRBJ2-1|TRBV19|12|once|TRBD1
CASRGLGQMQFF
TGTGCCAGTAGGGGATTGGGACAGATGCAGTTCTTC
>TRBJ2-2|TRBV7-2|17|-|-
CASSSMVGGATTGELFF
TGTGCCAGCAGCTCTATGGTTGGCGGGGCTACCACCGGGGAGCTGTTTTTT
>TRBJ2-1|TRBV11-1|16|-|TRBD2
CASSPRTSGRDNEQFF
TGTGCCAGCAGCCCCAGGACTAGCGGGAGGGACAATGAGCAGTTCTTC
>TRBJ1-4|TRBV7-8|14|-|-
CASSLGRTNEKLFF
TGTGCCAGCAGCTTGGGCAGAACTAATGAAAAACTGTTTTTT
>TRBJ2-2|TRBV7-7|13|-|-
CASSHDRTGELFF
TGTGCTAGCAGCCACGACCGAACCGGGGAGCTGTTTTTT
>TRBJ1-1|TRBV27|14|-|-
CASSLSAGATEAFF
TGTGCCAGCAGTTTATCAGCGGGCGCGACTGAAGCTTTCTTT
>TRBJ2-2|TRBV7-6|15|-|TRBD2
CASSRETGGTGELFF
TGTGCCAGCAGTCGAGAGACGGGGGGCACCGGGGAGCTGTTTTTT
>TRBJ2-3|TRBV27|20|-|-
CASSPKGPFRTAEGTDTQYF
TGTGCCAGCAGTCCGAAGGGTCCTTTCCGGACCGCCGAGGGCACAGATACGCAGTATTTT
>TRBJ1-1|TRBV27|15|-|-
CASSLEGRLNTEAFF
TGTGCCAGCAGTTTAGAGGGACGATTGAACACTGAAGCTTTCTTT
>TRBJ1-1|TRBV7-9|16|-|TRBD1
CASSLRTGLMATEAFF
TGTGCCAGCAGCTTGAGGACAGGGCTGATGGCGACTGAAGCTTTCTTT
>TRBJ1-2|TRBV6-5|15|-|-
CASSYSLTGVGGYTF
TGTGCCAGCAGTTACTCGTTGACCGGGGTTGGTGGCTACACCTTC
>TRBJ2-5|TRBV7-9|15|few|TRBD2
CASSLAGGFEETQYF
TGTGCCAGCAGCCTAGCGGGAGGGTTCGAGGAGACCCAGTACTTC
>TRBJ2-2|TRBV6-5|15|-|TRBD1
CASSLSTGDTGELFF
TGTGCCAGCAGTTTGTCGACAGGGGACACCGGGGAGCTGTTTTTT
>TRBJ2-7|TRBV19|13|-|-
CASSIRVNYEQYF
TGTGCCAGTAGTATTAGGGTCAACTACGAGCAGTACTTC
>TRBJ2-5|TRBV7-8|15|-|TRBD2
CASRRLAGGLETQYF
TGTGCCAGCCGTCGACTAGCGGGAGGGCTAGAGACCCAGTACTTC
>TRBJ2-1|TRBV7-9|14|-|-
CASSLPSSPNEQFF
TGTGCCAGCAGCTTGCCGTCTAGTCCCAATGAGCAGTTCTTC
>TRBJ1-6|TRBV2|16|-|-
CASSVPSGGPNSPLHF
TGTGCCAGCAGCGTACCCAGCGGGGGCCCTAATTCACCCCTCCACTTT
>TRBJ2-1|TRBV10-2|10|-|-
CATQGYEQFF
TGCGCCACCCAGGGTTATGAGCAGTTCTTC